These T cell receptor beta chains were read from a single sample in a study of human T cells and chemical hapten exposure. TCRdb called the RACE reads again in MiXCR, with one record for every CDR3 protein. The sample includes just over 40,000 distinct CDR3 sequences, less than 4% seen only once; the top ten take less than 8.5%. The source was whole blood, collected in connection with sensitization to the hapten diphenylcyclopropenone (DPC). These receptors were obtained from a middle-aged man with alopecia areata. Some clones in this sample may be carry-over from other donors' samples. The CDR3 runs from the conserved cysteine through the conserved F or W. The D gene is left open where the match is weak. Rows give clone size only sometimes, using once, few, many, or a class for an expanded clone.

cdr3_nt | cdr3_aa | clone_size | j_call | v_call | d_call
TGTGCCAGCAGCTCTGTTTGGGGGGGAGCAAGAGATACGCAGTATTTT | CASSSVWGGARDTQYF | many | TRBJ2-3 | TRBV7-2 | TRBD2
TGTGCCAGCAGCTGGGGACAGGAGAACACTGAAGCTTTCTTT | CASSWGQENTEAFF | . | TRBJ1-1 | TRBV7-9 | TRBD1
TGTGCCAGCACCAACCACCAAACTGAAGCTTTCTTT | CASTNHQTEAFF | few | TRBJ1-1 | TRBV7-9 | .
TGTGCCAGCAGGTCAGCAGCCTACAATGAGCAGTTCTTC | CASRSAAYNEQFF | many | TRBJ2-1 | TRBV6-5 | .
TGCAGTGCTAGATTCCGAGGACTAGCGGGAGATAGCGGGGAGCTGTTTTTT | CSARFRGLAGDSGELFF | many | TRBJ2-2 | TRBV20-1 | TRBD2
TGTGCCAGCACCCAAGCGGGAGGGTTCACCGGGGAGCTGTTTTTT | CASTQAGGFTGELFF | . | TRBJ2-2 | TRBV6-6 | TRBD2
TGTGCCAGCAGTTTATCTGGACTAGCGGGTTACTTC | CASSLSGLAGYF | many | TRBJ2-4 | TRBV28 | TRBD2
TGTGCCAGCAGCCAAGATTTCAGGGGTGAGACCCAGTACTTC | CASSQDFRGETQYF | many | TRBJ2-5 | TRBV4-2 | .
TGTGCCAGCAGCTCTCAGGGGATCGGTAACGAGCAGTACTTC | CASSSQGIGNEQYF | . | TRBJ2-7 | TRBV7-6 | .
TGTGCCAGTAGTATTCAAAAACGGGGGAACTACGAGCAGTACTTC | CASSIQKRGNYEQYF | many | TRBJ2-7 | TRBV19 | .
TGCAGCGGGATAGGACAGGGGACAACCCAGTACTTC | CSGIGQGTTQYF | many | TRBJ2-5 | TRBV29-1 | TRBD1
TGTGCCAGCAGTTACGGGACTAGCGGCAACAATGAGCAGTTCTTC | CASSYGTSGNNEQFF | few | TRBJ2-1 | TRBV6-2/TRBV6-3 | TRBD2
TGCGCCAGCAGCTTGGCCGGGGACAGGGGTAACCAGCCCCAGCATTTT | CASSLAGDRGNQPQHF | many | TRBJ1-5 | TRBV5-1 | TRBD1
TGTGCCACCAGCGCCCGACAGGGTTTGGCTAGCGGGAGGAGCACAGATACGCAGTATTTT | CATSARQGLASGRSTDTQYF | many | TRBJ2-3 | TRBV15 | TRBD2
TGTGCCAGCAGCCCGCGCGGCAGGGGCCCTAACGTGGAGCAGTTCTTC | CASSPRGRGPNVEQFF | many | TRBJ2-1 | TRBV7-2 | .
TGTGCCAGCAGTTACGTTACCGTCCGAAGCAATCAGCCCCAGCATTTT | CASSYVTVRSNQPQHF | many | TRBJ1-5 | TRBV6-6 | .
TGTGCCACCGGGACAGGCGATCCCTCTGGGGCCAACGTCCTGACTTTC | CATGTGDPSGANVLTF | many | TRBJ2-6 | TRBV24-1 | TRBD1
TGTGCCAGCAGCGGACGGGAAGAACGTACAACCCAGTACTTC | CASSGREERTTQYF | few | TRBJ2-5 | TRBV7-8 | .